This entry features one TCR beta chain sequence. Its antigen is not identified. The data were taken from a study of cytomegalovirus exposure and HLA in healthy donors. Method: immunoSEQ multiplex PCR; TCRdb's copy keeps in-frame clones and lacks some. Among 45,000 to 65,000 clones listed, roughly 89% were seen once. Findings of the study overall: Rarity marked most TCR sequences, yet some public TCRs occurred in many donors.

Germline loops: CDR1 MNHEY, CDR2 SMNVEV (reference sequence). With 5 bases clipped from V and 5 bases from J, the junction kept 14 bases outside the gene matches. This CDR3 is built from 16 residues. The V call is TRBV27, the J call TRBJ2-7; 8 positions match TRBD2. The clonotype originates from a woman under 30 in good health and CMV-seropositive. Sequenced material: PBMCs. The CDR3: CASSPLWERELDEQYF. The CDR3 region has the DNA TGTGCCAGCAGTCCCCTTTGGGAGCGGGAGTTAGACGAGCAGTACTTC.